Listed here are 10 T cell receptor beta chains from one sample, sequenced in a study of cytomegalovirus exposure and HLA in healthy donors. A multiplex PCR was run with 60 Vbeta primers and 13 Jbeta primers. Generated by immunoSEQ multiplex PCR, the TCRdb table keeps only in-frame clones and is missing some. Among about 120,000 clones listed, roughly three quarters were seen once. Sequenced: PBMCs. These receptors all come from a man younger than 45 in good health and CMV-seropositive.

The table lists this clone with a few counts. CDR3 sequence reads: CAYTRGREGLGYF. Written as DNA, the CDR3 is TGTGCCTATACACGAGGCAGGGAGGGTTTAGGGTATTTT. J is TRBJ2-3 and V is TRBV19; 7 bases line up with TRBD2. The V segment lost 11 bases and the J segment 14 bases; nucleotides outside the gene matches: 19. The CDR3 covers 13 residues. Germline V CDR1 and CDR2: LNHDA, SQIVND (reference sequence).

The chain employs TRBV6-1 and TRBJ2-1; 7 nucleotides match TRBD2. The V segment lost 1 base and the J segment 7 bases; nucleotides outside the gene matches: 7. Per the germline V gene, CDR1 is MNHNS and CDR2 is SASEGT. The CDR3 covers 15 residues. In DNA, the CDR3 is TGTGCCAGCAGTGAAGACCGGGACTACGGAAATGAGCAGTTCTTC. This translates into CASSEDRDYGNEQFF.

The CDR3 sequence: CASSRTLGTEAFF. CDR3 coding DNA: TGTGCCAGCAGTAGGACTCTGGGGACTGAAGCTTTCTTT. This chain connects TRBV2 to TRBJ1-1, with unresolved D. Germline V gene lookup returns CDR1 SNHLY and CDR2 FYNNEI. The V end was cut by 5 bases, the J end by 5 bases, with 12 bases between. The length of the CDR3 is 13 residues.

The chain carries TRBV6-5 and TRBJ2-1; 7 bases match TRBD1. CDR3 length equals 15 residues. The germline V gene has CDR1 MNHEY and CDR2 SVGAGI. V shed 2 bases, J shed 1 base, and the junction held 2 bases outside the gene matches. The CDR3 DNA reads as TGTGCCAGCAGTTACGCCAGGGGGTCCTACAATGAGCAGTTCTTC. Its protein is CASSYARGSYNEQFF.

V gene TRBV28 combines with J gene TRBJ2-7; 13 bases are a match to TRBD2. The CDR3 has 14 residues. Looked up from germline, CDR1 is MDHEN and CDR2 is SYDVKM. Losses at the gene ends were 7 bases for V and 5 bases for J; bases not matched to a gene: 5. The CDR3 region is CASTLAGGGNEQYF. The CDR3 nucleotides read TGTGCCAGCACACTAGCGGGAGGGGGGAACGAGCAGTACTTC. Complete variable domain (other parts from reference TRBV28 and TRBJ2-7): DVKVTQSSRYLVKRTGEKVFLECVQDMDHENMFWYRQDPGLGLRLIYFSYDVKMKEKGDIPEGYSVSREKKERFSLILESASTNQTSMYLCASTLAGGGNEQYFGPGTRLTVT.

The count of this clone is one. This chain joins TRBV25-1 and TRBJ2-7, with D perhaps matching TRBD2 (7 bases). Germline V gene data show CDR1 as MGHDK and CDR2 as SYGVNS. Trimming pared 7 bases from V and 6 bases from J, leaving 16 bases between. This CDR3 contains 13 residues. The chain's CDR3 is CASNSGGILEQYF. For the CDR3, the DNA is TGTGCCAGCAACTCGGGGGGCATTCTCGAGCAGTACTTC.

The chain has TRBV18 and TRBJ1-5; tentatively, D is TRBD1 (5 bases). From germline, CDR1 is KGHSH and CDR2 LQKENI. CDR3 size: 13 residues. V lost 6 bases and J 6 bases, leaving 12 bases between the germline ends. The CDR3 bases are TGTGCCAGCTCCCCGGGGGAAAGTCAGCCCCAGCATTTT. Its protein product is CASSPGESQPQHF. Complete variable domain (other parts from reference TRBV18 and TRBJ1-5): NAGVMQNPRHLVRRRGQEARLRCSPMKGHSHVYWYRQLPEEGLKFMVYLQKENIIDESGMPKERFSAEFPKEGPSILRIQQVVRGDSAAYFCASSPGESQPQHFGDGTRLSIL.

V is TRBV5-4 and J is TRBJ2-1; 8 bases match TRBD2. V was pared by 4 bases and J by 0 bases, with 6 bases of the junction left unmatched. This CDR3 is built from 16 residues. CDR1 SGHNT and CDR2 YYREEE come from the germline V gene (reference sequence). CDR3 bases: TGTGCCAGCAGCCCCCACGGGACTAGCTCCTACAATGAGCAGTTCTTC. It is translated as CASSPHGTSSYNEQFF.

V is TRBV2 and J is TRBJ1-1; 9 bases are a match to TRBD1. The CDR3 covers 14 residues. Trimming took 4 bases from V and 1 from J; bases not matched to a gene: 1. CDR1 SNHLY and CDR2 FYNNEI come from the germline V gene. In nucleotides, the CDR3 is TGTGCCAGCAGTGTGGGACAGGGGAACACTGAAGCTTTCTTT. Translation: CASSVGQGNTEAFF.

This clone was seen once. V gene TRBV16 combines with J gene TRBJ2-1, with TRBD2 matching over 8 bases. The CDR3 has 17 amino acids. The trim removed 1 base at V and 5 bases at J, leaving 10 bases unmatched. The germline CDR1 and CDR2 sequences are KGHSY and FQNENV. The CDR3 region has the DNA TGTGCCAGCAGCCAATGGAACGGGCGGGGGGCAGACAATGAGCAGTTCTTC. Translating it yields CASSQWNGRGADNEQFF.